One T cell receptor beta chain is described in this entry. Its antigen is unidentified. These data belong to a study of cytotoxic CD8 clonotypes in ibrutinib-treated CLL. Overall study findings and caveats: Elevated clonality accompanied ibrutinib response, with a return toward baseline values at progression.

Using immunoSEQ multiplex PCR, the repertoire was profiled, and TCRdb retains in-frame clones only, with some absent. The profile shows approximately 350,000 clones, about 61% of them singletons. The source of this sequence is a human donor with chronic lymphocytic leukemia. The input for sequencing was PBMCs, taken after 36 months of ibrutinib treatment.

DNA for the CDR3: TGTGCCAGCAGCTTTCGAGCCGGGACCCTCCAAGAGACCCAGTACTTC. It encodes CASSFRAGTLQETQYF. The rearrangement uses TRBV11-2 and TRBJ2-5; either TRBD1 or TRBD2 may supply D (5 bases each). From germline, CDR1 is SGHAT and CDR2 FQNNGV. V shed 3 bases and J shed 1 base, with 15 bases lying between them. The CDR3 covers 16 residues.